The T cell receptor beta chain under discussion was sequenced for a study of blood T cell repertoires in COVID-19. As for the study in general: COVID-19 samples, acute and convalescent, were from the United States, Italy and Spain. Sources were T cells, B-cell-depleted T cells, or PBMCs; the material itself was cDNA or gDNA.

How the authors handled the data: Scientists estimated how many nucleated cells there were by amplifying reference gene primers. The data were produced by immunoSEQ multiplex PCR, yet TCRdb's version contains in-frame clones alone and is incomplete. The D gene and trimming were derived from the DNA, and the V and J assignments and clone size from that table. The table shows approximately 200,000 clones, with roughly 80% occurring only once. The CDR3 is made up of 16 amino acids. V was shortened by 4 bases and J by 4 bases, with 18 bases between the two germline ends. Germline assignment: CDR1 MNHEY and CDR2 SMNVEV (reference sequence).

The V call is TRBV27, the J call TRBJ2-3; D is unresolved. The sample taken for sequencing was peripheral blood. This TCR was recovered from a woman older than 75 with acute or convalescent COVID-19. CDR3 in amino acids: CASSSLPGSRADTQYF. The CDR3 region has the DNA TGTGCCAGCAGTTCCCTTCCCGGGTCCCGCGCAGATACGCAGTATTTT.